Given below is one T cell receptor (beta chain) in context. Unique molecular identifiers tagged the TCRbeta library. TCRdb passed the PCR reads through MiXCR, listing each CDR3 protein once. The sample includes 500,000 to 600,000 distinct CDR3 sequences, approximately 16% of them seen just once. This entry is derived from a study of T-cell reconstitution after alpha-beta-depleted transplantation in children. Germline CDR1 reads MNHEY; CDR2 reads SMNVEV (reference sequence). V was trimmed by 8 bases and J by 13 bases, leaving 12 bases between them. This CDR3 is 11 amino acids long. This clonotype was sampled from a human donor who donated a stem cell graft to a child with acute lymphoblastic leukemia. The sequencing used PBMCs from the stem cell graft donor, collected from the stem cell graft. The chain combines TRBV27 with TRBJ1-6, with unresolved D. The CDR3 region has the DNA TGTGCCAGCTCCGACGCGGGGCCCCTCCACTTT. Protein product: CASSDAGPLHF.